This T cell receptor (beta chain) was recorded in a study of blood T cell repertoires in COVID-19. Assay: immunoSEQ multiplex PCR; the TCRdb copy retains only in-frame clones and omits some. The profile shows some 400,000 clones, roughly nine tenths of them singletons. V was trimmed by 2 bases and J by 3 bases, leaving 11 bases between them. The CDR3 extends over 14 amino acids. Per the germline V gene, CDR1 is SEHNR and CDR2 is FQNEAQ (reference sequence). The sample consisted of PBMCs or T cells enriched from blood (not recorded which). The sequence came from a man under 40 who had recovered from COVID-19. This sequence joins TRBV7-9 and TRBJ2-7; D remains ambiguous. The CDR3 region has the DNA TGTGCCAGCAGCTTAAGTGGGCAGATCTACGAGCAGTACTTC. This translates into CASSLSGQIYEQYF.